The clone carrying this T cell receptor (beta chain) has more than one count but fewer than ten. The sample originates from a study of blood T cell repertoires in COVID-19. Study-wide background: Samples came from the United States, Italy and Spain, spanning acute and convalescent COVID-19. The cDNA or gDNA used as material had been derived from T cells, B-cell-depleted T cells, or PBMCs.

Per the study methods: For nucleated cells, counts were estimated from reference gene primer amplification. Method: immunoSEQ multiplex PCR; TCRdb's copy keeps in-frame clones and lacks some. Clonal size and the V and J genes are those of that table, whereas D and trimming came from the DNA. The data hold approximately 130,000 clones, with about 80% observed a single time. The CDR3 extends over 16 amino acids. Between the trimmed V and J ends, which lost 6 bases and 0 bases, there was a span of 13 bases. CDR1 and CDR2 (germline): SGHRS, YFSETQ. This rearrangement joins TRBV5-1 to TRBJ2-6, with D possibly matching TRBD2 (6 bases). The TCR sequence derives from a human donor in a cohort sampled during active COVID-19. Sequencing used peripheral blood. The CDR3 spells CASIREPVSGANVLTF. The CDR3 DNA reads TGCGCCAGCATACGGGAGCCGGTCTCTGGGGCCAACGTCCTGACTTTC.